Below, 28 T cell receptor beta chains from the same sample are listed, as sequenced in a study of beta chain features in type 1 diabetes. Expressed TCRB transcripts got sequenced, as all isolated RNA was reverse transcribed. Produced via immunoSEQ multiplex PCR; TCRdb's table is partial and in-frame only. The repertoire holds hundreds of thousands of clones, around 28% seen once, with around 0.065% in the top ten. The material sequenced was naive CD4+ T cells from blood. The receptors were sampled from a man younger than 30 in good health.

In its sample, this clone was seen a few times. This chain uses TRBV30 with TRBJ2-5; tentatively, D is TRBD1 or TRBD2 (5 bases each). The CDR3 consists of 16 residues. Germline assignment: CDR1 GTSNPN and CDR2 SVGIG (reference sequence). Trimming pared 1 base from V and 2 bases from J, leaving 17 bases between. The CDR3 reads CAWSGGTGPNQETQYF. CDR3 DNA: TGTGCCTGGAGTGGGGGGACCGGGCCGAATCAAGAGACCCAGTACTTC.

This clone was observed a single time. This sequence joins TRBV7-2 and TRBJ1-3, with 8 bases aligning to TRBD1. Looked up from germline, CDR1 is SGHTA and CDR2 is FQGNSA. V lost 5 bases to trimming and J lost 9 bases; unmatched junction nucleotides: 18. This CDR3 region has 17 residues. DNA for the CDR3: TGTGCCAGCAGCCCGCTGGGACAGGTCCACGCCCGGTCCACCATATATTTT. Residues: CASSPLGQVHARSTIYF.

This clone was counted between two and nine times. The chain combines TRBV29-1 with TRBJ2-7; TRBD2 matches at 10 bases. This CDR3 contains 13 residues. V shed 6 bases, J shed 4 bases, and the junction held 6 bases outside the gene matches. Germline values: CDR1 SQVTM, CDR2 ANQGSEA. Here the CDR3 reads CSVAGLASYEQYF. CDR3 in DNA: TGCAGCGTCGCGGGACTAGCGAGTTACGAGCAGTACTTC.

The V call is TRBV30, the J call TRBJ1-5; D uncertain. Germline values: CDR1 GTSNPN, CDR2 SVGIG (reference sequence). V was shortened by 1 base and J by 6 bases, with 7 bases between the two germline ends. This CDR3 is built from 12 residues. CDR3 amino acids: CAWSAFSQPQHF. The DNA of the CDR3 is TGTGCCTGGAGTGCCTTCAGTCAGCCCCAGCATTTT.

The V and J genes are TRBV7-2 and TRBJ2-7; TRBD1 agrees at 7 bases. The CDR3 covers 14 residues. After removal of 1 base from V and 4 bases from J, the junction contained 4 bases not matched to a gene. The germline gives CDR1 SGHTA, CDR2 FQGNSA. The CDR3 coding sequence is TGTGCCAGCAGCTTAGAGGGGGCGCAATACGAGCAGTACTTC. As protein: CASSLEGAQYEQYF.

DNA for the CDR3: TGCAGCGTTAAGACAGGGTCCTATGGCTACACCTTC. Its protein is CSVKTGSYGYTF. The rearrangement joins TRBV29-1 to TRBJ1-2; 7 bases are a match to TRBD1. Looked up from germline, CDR1 is SQVTM and CDR2 is ANQGSEA. The V gene end was trimmed by 5 bases and the J gene end by 4 bases; junction bases not matched to a gene: 4. There are 12 residues in the CDR3.

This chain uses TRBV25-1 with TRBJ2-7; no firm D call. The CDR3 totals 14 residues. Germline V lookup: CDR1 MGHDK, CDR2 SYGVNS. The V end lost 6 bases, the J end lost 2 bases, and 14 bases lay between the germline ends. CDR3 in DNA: TGTGCCAGCAGCTTCTCCGAGACGGCCTACGAGCAGTACTTC. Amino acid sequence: CASSFSETAYEQYF.

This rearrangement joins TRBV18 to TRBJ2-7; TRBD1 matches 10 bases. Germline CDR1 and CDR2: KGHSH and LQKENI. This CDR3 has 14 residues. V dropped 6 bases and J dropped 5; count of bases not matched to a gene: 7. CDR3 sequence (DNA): TGTGCCAGCTCCCGCGGGACAGGGGACCACGAGCAGTACTTC. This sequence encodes CASSRGTGDHEQYF.

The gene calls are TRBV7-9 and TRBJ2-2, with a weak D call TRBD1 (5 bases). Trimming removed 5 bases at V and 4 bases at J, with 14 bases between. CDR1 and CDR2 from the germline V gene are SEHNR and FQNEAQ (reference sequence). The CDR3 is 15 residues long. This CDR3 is CASSMRQKTTGELFF. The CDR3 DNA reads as TGTGCCAGCAGCATGAGACAGAAAACCACCGGGGAGCTGTTTTTT. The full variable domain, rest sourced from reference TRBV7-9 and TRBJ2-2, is DTGVSQNPRHKITKRGQNVTFRCDPISEHNRLYWYRQTLGQGPEFLTYFQNEAQLEKSRLLSDRFSAERPKGSFSTLEIQRTEQGDSAMYLCASSMRQKTTGELFFGEGSRLTVL.

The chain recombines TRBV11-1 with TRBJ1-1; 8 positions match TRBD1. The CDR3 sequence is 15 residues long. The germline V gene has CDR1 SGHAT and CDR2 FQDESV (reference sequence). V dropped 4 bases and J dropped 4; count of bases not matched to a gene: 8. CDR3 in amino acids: CASSSQGGLGTEAFF. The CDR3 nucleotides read TGTGCCAGCAGCTCACAGGGGGGGCTAGGCACTGAAGCTTTCTTT.

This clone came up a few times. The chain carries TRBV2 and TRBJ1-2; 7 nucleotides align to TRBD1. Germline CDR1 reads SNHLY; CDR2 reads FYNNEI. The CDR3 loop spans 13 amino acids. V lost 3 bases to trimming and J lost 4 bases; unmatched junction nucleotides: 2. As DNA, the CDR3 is TGTGCCAGCAGTGAGGGACAGACCTATGGCTACACCTTC. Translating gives CASSEGQTYGYTF.

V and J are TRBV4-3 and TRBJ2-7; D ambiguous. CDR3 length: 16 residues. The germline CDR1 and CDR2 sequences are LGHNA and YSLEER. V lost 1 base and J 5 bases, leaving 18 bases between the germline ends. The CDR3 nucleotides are TGCGCCAGCAGCCAAGTCAGGAGCCCCCCGGTAGACGAGCAGTACTTC. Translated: CASSQVRSPPVDEQYF.

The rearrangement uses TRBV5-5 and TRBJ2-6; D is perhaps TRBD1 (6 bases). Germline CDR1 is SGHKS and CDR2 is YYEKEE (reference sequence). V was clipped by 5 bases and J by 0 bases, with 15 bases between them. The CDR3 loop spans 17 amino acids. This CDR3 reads CASSYRQVRSGANVLTF. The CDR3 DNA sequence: TGTGCCAGCAGTTATCGACAGGTCCGCTCTGGGGCCAACGTCCTGACTTTC.

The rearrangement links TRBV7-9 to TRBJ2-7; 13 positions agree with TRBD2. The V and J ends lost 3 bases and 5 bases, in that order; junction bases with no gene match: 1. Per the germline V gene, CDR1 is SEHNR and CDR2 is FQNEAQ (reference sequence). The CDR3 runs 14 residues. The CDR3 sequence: CASSLGTSGNEQYF. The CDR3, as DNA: TGTGCCAGCAGCTTGGGGACTAGCGGGAACGAGCAGTACTTC.

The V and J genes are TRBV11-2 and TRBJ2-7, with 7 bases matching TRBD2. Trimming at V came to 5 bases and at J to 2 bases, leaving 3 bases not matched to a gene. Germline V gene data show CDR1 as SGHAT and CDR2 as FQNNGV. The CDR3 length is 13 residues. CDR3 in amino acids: CASSPGLPYEQYF. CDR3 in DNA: TGTGCCAGCAGCCCGGGACTACCCTACGAGCAGTACTTC.

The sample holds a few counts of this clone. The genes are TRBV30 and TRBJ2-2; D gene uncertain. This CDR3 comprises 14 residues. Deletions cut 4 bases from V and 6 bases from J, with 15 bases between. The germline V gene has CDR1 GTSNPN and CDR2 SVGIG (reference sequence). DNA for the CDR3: TGTGCCTGGAAAGATTTGGTTATGGCCGGGGAGCTGTTTTTT. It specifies CAWKDLVMAGELFF.

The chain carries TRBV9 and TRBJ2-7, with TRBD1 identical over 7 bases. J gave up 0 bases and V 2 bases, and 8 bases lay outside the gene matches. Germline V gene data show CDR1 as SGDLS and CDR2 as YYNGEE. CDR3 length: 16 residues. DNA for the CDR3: TGTGCCAGCAGCGTGGAGACAGGGCTGGGCTCCTACGAGCAGTACTTC. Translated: CASSVETGLGSYEQYF.

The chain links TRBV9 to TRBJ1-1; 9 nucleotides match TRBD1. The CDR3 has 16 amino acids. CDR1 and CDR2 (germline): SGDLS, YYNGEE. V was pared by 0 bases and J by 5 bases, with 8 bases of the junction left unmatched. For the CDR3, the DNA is TGTGCCAGCAGCGTAGCCTGGACAGGGGCCTTTACTGAAGCTTTCTTT. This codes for CASSVAWTGAFTEAFF. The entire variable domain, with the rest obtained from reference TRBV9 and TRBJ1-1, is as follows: DSGVTQTPKHLITATGQRVTLRCSPRSGDLSVYWYQQSLDQGLQFLIQYYNGEERAKGNILERFSAQQFPDLHSELNLSSLELGDSALYFCASSVAWTGAFTEAFFGQGTRLTVV.

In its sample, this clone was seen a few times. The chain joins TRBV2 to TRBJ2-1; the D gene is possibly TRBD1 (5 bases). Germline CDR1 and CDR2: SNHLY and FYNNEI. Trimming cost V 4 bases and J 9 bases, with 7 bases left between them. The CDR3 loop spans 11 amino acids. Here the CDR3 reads CASSGGGEQFF. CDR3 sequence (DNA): TGTGCCAGCAGTGGGGGCGGTGAGCAGTTCTTC.

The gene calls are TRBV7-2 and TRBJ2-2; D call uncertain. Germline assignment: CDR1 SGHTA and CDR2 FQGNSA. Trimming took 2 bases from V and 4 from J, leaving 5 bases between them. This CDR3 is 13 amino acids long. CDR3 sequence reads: CASSLLITGELFF. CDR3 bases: TGTGCCAGCAGCTTATTGATCACCGGGGAGCTGTTTTTT.

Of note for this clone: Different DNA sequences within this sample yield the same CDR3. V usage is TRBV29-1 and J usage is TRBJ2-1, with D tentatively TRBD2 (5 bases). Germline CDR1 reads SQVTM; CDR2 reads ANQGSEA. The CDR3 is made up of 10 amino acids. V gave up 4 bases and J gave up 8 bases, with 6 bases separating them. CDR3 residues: CSVGRDEQFF. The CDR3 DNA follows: TGCAGCGTTGGGCGGGATGAGCAGTTCTTC.

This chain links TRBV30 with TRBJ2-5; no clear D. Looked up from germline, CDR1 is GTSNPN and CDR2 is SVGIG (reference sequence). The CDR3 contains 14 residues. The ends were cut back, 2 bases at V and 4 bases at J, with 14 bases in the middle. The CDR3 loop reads CAWSSPGPRETQYF. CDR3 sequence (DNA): TGTGCCTGGAGTTCACCGGGCCCGAGAGAGACCCAGTACTTC.

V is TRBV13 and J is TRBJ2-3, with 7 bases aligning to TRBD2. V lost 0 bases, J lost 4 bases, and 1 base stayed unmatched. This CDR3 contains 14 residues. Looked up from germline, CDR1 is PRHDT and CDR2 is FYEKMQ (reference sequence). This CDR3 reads CASSLGAGADTQYF. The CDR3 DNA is TGTGCCAGCAGCTTAGGGGCGGGAGCAGATACGCAGTATTTT.

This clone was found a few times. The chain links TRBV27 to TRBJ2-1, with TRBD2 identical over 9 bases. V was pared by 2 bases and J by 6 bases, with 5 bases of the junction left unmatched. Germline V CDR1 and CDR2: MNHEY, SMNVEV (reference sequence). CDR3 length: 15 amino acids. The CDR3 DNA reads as TGTGCCAGCAGTTTAAGGTCTAGCGGGACCAATGAGCAGTTCTTC. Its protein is CASSLRSSGTNEQFF.

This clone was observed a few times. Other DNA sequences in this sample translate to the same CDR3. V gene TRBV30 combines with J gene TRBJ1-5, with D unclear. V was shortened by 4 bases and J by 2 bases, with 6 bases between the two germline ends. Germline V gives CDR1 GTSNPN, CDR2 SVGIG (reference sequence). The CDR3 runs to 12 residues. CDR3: CAWNGGNQPQHF. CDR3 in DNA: TGTGCCTGGAACGGGGGCAATCAGCCCCAGCATTTT.

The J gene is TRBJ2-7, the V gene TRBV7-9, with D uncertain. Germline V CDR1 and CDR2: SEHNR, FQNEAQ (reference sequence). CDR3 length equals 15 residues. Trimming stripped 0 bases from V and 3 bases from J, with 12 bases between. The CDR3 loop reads CASSLAAETSYEQYF. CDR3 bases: TGTGCCAGCAGCTTAGCGGCGGAAACAAGCTACGAGCAGTACTTC. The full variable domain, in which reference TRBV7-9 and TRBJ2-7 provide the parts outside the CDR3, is DTGVSQNPRHKITKRGQNVTFRCDPISEHNRLYWYRQTLGQGPEFLTYFQNEAQLEKSRLLSDRFSAERPKGSFSTLEIQRTEQGDSAMYLCASSLAAETSYEQYFGPGTRLTVT.

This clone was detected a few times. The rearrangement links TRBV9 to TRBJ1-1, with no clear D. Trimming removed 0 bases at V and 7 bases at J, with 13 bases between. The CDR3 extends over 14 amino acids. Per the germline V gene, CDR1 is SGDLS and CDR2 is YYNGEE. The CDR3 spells CASSVVFTFREAFF. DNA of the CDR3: TGTGCCAGCAGCGTAGTGTTCACCTTCCGTGAAGCTTTCTTT.

The CDR3 here is CAISSGRSDQETQYF. CDR3 nucleotides: TGTGCCATCAGCAGCGGGAGGTCTGACCAAGAGACCCAGTACTTC. This chain joins TRBV10-3 and TRBJ2-5, with 9 bases fitting TRBD2. V was pared by 6 bases and J by 0 bases, with 5 bases of the junction left unmatched. Germline CDR1 ENHRY, CDR2 SYGVKD. The CDR3 has 15 amino acids.